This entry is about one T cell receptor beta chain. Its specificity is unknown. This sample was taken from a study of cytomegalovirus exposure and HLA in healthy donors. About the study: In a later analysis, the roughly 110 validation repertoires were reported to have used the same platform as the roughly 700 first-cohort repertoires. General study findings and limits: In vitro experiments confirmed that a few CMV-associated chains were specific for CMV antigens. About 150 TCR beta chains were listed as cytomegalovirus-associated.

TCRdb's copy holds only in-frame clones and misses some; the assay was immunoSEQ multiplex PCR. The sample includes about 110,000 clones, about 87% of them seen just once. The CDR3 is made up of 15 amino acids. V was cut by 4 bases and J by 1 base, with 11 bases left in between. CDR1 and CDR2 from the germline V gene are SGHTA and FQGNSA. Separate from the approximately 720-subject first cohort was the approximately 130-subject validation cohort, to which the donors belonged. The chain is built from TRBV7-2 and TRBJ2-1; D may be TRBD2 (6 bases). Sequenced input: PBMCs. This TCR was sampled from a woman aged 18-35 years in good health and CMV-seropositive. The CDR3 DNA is TGTGCCAGCAGCTACCGGGACTCGTCCTACAATGAGCAGTTCTTC. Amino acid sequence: CASSYRDSSYNEQFF.